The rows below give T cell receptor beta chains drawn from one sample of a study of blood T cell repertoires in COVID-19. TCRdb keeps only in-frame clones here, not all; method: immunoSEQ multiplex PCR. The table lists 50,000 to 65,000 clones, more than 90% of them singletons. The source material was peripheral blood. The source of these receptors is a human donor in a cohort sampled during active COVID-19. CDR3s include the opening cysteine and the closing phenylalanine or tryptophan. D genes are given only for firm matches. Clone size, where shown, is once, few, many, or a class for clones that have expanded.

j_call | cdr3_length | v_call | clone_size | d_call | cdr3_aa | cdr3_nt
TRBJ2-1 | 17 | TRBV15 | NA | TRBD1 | CATSSRTGQGSYNEQFF | TGTGCCACCAGCAGCAGAACGGGACAGGGGTCCTACAATGAGCAGTTCTTC
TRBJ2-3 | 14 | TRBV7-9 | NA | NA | CASSLAGGQDTQYF | TGTGCCAGCAGCTTAGCGGGGGGGCAAGATACGCAGTATTTT
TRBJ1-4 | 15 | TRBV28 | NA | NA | CASSSSGFANEKLFF | TGTGCCAGCAGCTCATCCGGGTTTGCTAATGAAAAACTGTTTTTT
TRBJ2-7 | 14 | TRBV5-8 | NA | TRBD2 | CASSPRQAGGEQYF | TGTGCCAGCAGCCCCCGACAGGCGGGGGGCGAGCAGTACTTC
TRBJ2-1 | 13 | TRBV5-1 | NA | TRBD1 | CASSLEGGGEQFF | TGCGCCAGCAGCTTGGAAGGGGGCGGGGAGCAGTTCTTC
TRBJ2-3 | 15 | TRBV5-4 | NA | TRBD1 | CASTRETGGTDTQYF | TGTGCCAGCACCCGAGAGACAGGGGGCACAGATACGCAGTATTTT
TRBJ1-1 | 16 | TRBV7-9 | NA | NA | CASSSSLQLMNTEAFF | TGTGCCAGCAGCTCAAGTCTACAGCTCATGAACACTGAAGCTTTCTTT
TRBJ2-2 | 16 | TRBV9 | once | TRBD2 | CASSGAGAWNTGELFF | TGTGCCAGCAGCGGAGCGGGGGCCTGGAACACCGGGGAGCTGTTTTTT
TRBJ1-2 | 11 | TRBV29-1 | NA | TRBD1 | CSARGEDGYTF | TGCAGCGCCAGGGGGGAGGATGGCTACACCTTC
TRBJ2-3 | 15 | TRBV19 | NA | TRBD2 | CASSIYSGGPSTQYF | TGTGCCAGTAGTATATATAGCGGGGGACCCAGCACGCAGTATTTT
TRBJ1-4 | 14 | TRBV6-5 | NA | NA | CASQAGTNNEKLFF | TGTGCCAGCCAAGCCGGGACAAATAATGAAAAACTGTTTTTT
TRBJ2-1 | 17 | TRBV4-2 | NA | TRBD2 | CASSQAVLAGGSNEQFF | TGTGCCAGCAGCCAAGCAGTCCTAGCGGGAGGCTCCAATGAGCAGTTCTTC
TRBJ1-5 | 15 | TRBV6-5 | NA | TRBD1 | CASRRHRGQNQPQHF | TGTGCCAGCAGACGCCACAGGGGGCAAAATCAGCCCCAGCATTTT
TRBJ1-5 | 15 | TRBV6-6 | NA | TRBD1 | CASSLGTVENQPQHF | TGTGCCAGCAGCCTCGGGACAGTAGAAAATCAGCCCCAGCATTTT
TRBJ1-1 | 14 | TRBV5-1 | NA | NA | CASSFGQSSTEAFF | TGCGCCAGCAGCTTTGGACAATCTTCCACTGAAGCTTTCTTT
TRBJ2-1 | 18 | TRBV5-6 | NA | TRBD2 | CASSLTGTSGAGYNEQFF | TGTGCCAGCAGCTTGACCGGGACTAGCGGGGCTGGTTACAATGAGCAGTTCTTC
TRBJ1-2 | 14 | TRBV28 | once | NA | CASSNSPQGNGYTF | TGTGCCAGCAGCAACTCACCACAGGGAAATGGCTACACCTTC
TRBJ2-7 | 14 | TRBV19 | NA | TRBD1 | CASSTRGSSYEQYF | TGTGCCAGTAGTACCAGGGGGAGCTCCTACGAGCAGTACTTC
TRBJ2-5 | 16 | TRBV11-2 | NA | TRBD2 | CASSLRTSGLQETQYF | TGTGCCAGCAGCCTAAGGACTAGCGGGCTGCAAGAGACCCAGTACTTC
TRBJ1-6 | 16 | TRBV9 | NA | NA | CASSAPPGGIDSPLHF | TGTGCCAGCAGCGCCCCCCCCGGGGGGATCGATTCACCCCTCCACTTT
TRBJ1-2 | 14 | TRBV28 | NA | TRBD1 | CASSSGQGDHGYTF | TGTGCCAGCAGTTCGGGACAGGGTGATCATGGCTACACCTTC
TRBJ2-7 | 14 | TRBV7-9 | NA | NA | CASSLSSGAYEQYF | TGTGCCAGCAGCTTATCGAGTGGTGCCTACGAGCAGTACTTC
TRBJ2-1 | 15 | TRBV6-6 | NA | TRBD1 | CASSYWTGVNNEQFF | TGTGCCAGCAGTTACTGGACAGGGGTAAACAATGAGCAGTTCTTC
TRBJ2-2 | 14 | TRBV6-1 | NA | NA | CASSETGNTGELFF | TGTGCCAGCAGTGAAACAGGGAACACCGGGGAGCTGTTTTTT
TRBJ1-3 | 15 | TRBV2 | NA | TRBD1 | CASTEEDRARNTIYF | TGTGCCAGCACCGAGGAGGACAGGGCCAGAAACACCATATATTTT
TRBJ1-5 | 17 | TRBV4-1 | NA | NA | CASSQENAGWGNQPQHF | TGCGCCAGCAGCCAAGAAAACGCAGGGTGGGGCAATCAGCCCCAGCATTTT
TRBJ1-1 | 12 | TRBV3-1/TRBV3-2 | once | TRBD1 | CASSRSTGEAFF | TGTGCCAGCAGCCGATCGACAGGGGAAGCTTTCTTT
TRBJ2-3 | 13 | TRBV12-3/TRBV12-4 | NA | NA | CASSFGSTDTQYF | TGTGCCAGCAGTTTCGGGTCCACAGATACGCAGTATTTT
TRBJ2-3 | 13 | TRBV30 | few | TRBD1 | CAWTRGTTDTQYF | TGTGCCTGGACCAGGGGGACCACAGATACGCAGTATTTT
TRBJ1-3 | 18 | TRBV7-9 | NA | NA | CASSFKGGSIFSGNTIYF | TGTGCCAGCAGCTTTAAGGGGGGGTCGATATTCTCTGGAAACACCATATATTTT
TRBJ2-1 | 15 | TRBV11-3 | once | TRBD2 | CASSLTTGRAGEQFF | TGTGCCAGCAGCTTAACGACCGGGAGGGCCGGGGAGCAGTTCTTC
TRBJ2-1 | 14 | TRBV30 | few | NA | CAWAVASAYNEQFF | TGTGCCTGGGCTGTAGCAAGTGCCTACAATGAGCAGTTCTTC
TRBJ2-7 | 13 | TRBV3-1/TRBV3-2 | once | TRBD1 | CASSQDDRGGQYF | TGTGCCAGCAGCCAAGATGACAGGGGGGGGCAGTACTTC
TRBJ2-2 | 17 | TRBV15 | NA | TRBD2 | CATSRDLGGLDTGELFF | TGTGCCACCAGCAGAGATTTGGGAGGGTTAGACACCGGGGAGCTGTTTTTT
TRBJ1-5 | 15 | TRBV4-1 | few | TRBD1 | CASSRDDRGNQPQHF | TGCGCCAGCAGCCGCGATGACAGGGGTAATCAGCCCCAGCATTTT
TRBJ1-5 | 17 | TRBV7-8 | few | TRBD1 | CASSLGTGVWSNQPQHF | TGTGCCAGCAGCTTAGGCACAGGGGTTTGGAGCAATCAGCCCCAGCATTTT
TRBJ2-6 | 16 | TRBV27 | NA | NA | CASSRDLSNRANVLTF | TGTGCCAGCAGCAGGGACTTAAGTAATAGGGCCAACGTCCTGACTTTC
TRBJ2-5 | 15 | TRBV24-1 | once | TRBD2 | CATSDLSGGQETQYF | TGTGCCACCAGTGACCTTAGCGGGGGGCAAGAGACCCAGTACTTC
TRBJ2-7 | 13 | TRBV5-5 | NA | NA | CASSRGTWDEQYF | TGTGCCAGCAGCAGGGGCACCTGGGACGAGCAGTACTTC
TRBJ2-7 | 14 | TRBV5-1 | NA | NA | CASSFGGANYEQYF | TGCGCCAGCAGCTTCGGCGGGGCCAACTACGAGCAGTACTTC
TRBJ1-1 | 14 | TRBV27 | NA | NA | CASSNLQGRREAFF | TGTGCCAGCAGTAACCTACAGGGACGGCGCGAAGCTTTCTTT
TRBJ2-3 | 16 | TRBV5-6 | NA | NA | CASRRTGTEVTDTQYF | TGTGCCAGCAGGCGTACCGGGACTGAGGTGACAGATACGCAGTATTTT
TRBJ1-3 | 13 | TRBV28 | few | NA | CATTGFSGNTIYF | TGTGCCACCACAGGGTTTTCTGGAAACACCATATATTTT
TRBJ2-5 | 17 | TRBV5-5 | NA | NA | CASRPGGWNLIEETQYF | TGTGCCAGCAGGCCCGGCGGCTGGAATCTAATAGAAGAGACCCAGTACTTC
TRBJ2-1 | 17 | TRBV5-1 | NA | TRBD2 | CASSSTGTSGRRNEQFF | TGCGCCAGCAGCTCTACCGGGACTAGCGGGAGGAGGAATGAGCAGTTCTTC
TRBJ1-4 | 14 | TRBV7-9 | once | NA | CASSRKSTNEKLFF | TGTGCCAGCAGTAGAAAGTCAACTAATGAAAAACTGTTTTTT
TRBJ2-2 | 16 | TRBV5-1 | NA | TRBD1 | CASSLRDRANTGELFF | TGCGCCAGCAGCTTGCGGGACAGGGCGAACACCGGGGAGCTGTTTTTT
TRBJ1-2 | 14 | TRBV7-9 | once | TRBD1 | CASSRGQGPYGYTF | TGTGCCAGCAGTCGTGGACAGGGCCCCTATGGCTACACCTTC
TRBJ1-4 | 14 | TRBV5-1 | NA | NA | CASSLDSFGEKLFF | TGCGCCAGCAGCTTGGACAGTTTTGGGGAAAAACTGTTTTTT
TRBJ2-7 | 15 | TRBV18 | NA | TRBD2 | CASSPRQRGTYEQYF | TGTGCCAGCTCACCGCGTCAGCGGGGGACGTACGAGCAGTACTTC
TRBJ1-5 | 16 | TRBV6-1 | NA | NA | CASSESYGGNNQPQHF | TGTGCCAGCAGTGAAAGCTACGGGGGAAATAATCAGCCCCAGCATTTT
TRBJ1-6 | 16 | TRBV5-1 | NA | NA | CASSLAGGEDNSPLHF | TGCGCCAGCAGCTTGGCCGGGGGGGAGGATAATTCACCCCTCCACTTT